This paragraph covers one T cell receptor (beta chain) sequence. Its target is not known. The V gene's germline CDR1 is SGHVS and CDR2 FQNEAQ. The CDR3 spans 14 residues. The sample comes from a study of cytomegalovirus exposure and HLA in healthy donors. The PCR ran on 60 Vbeta and 13 Jbeta primers. Measured with immunoSEQ multiplex PCR; TCRdb has only the in-frame clones, and not every one. The repertoire holds some 160,000 clones, with around three quarters as singletons. Study-wide results and caveats: The records held CMV serostatus as the only immune exposure information. A missense variant in DCLRE1C was later tied to TCR beta V- and J-gene trimming.

This chain connects TRBV7-8 to TRBJ2-5; 10 bases line up with TRBD2. Matching the DNA end better, TRBJ2-7 makes the J call doubtful. The sample consisted of PBMCs. The TCR sequence derives from a woman aged 40 to 55 in good health and CMV-seronegative. This CDR3 reads CASSLARTSGEQYF. The CDR3 DNA reads as TGTGCCAGCAGCTTAGCGAGGACTAGCGGCGAGCAGTACTTC.